The clone carrying this TCR beta chain was counted at least ten times. The junction shows a germline mismatch at one end, possibly a read error. The sample originates from a study of T cells in Graves' hyperthyroidism and ophthalmopathy. Researchers took RNA transcripts and amplified the TCR beta CDR3 regions from them. The HTBI primer set was used in a first-round RT-PCR of the TCR CDR3. A single record per CDR3 protein comes from TCRdb applying MiXCR to the multiplex PCR reads. Of 400,000 to 500,000 distinct CDR3 sequences in the sample, 12% to 15% are singletons; the top ten hold 5.3%. The TCR sequence derives from a young woman with Graves' hyperthyroidism. The sequencing input was blood.

The CDR3 region has the DNA TGTGCCAGCAGTTTAGATGAAAAACTGTTTTTT. Protein sequence: CASSLDEKLFF. This sequence joins TRBV7-9 and TRBJ1-4; D gene uncertain. This CDR3 has 11 residues. Looked up from germline, CDR1 is SEHNR and CDR2 is FQNEAQ (reference sequence).